The clone carrying this TCR beta chain was recorded many times. TCRdb independently ran MiXCR on the 5' RACE reads; one entry per CDR3 protein. The sample lists 200,000 to 300,000 distinct CDR3 sequences, over 9.5% seen once, with 2.6% in the top ten. The entry originates in a study of CD8 T cells in ankylosing spondylitis. V lost 6 bases, J lost 6 bases, and 13 bases stayed unmatched. The CDR3 consists of 15 residues. The germline CDR1 and CDR2 sequences are MGHRA and YSYEKL. The receptor comes from a male donor with ankylosing spondylitis or in good health (not recorded which). Material: blood, either unsorted or a sorted T cell fraction (not recorded which). The chain joins TRBV4-1 to TRBJ1-2; 7 bases align to TRBD1. The CDR3 nucleotides read TGCGCCAGCAGTCCACTTAAGACAGGGTCTAATGGCTACACCTTC. Encoded protein: CASSPLKTGSNGYTF.